This T cell receptor (beta chain) was identified in a study of T cell repertoires in cytomegalovirus infection. Study context: In public TCR beta signatures, there were indications of both CMV infection and matching HLA type.

TCRdb passed the reads through MiXCR, listing each CDR3 protein once. The repertoire holds 680,000 or so distinct CDR3 sequences, under 40% seen once, with under 3% in the top ten. Study-wide results and limits: The ex vivo response was dominated by HLA-C-restricted CMV-specific TCR beta clonotypes.

V shed 3 bases and J shed 6 bases, with 14 bases lying between them. Germline CDR1 and CDR2: MDHEN and SYDVKM. The CDR3 spans 14 residues. About this clonotype: What it binds is unknown.

This receptor was taken from a human donor in good health (CMV status not recorded). Some clones in this sample may be carry-over from other donors' samples. The sample taken for sequencing was PBMCs. The chain joins TRBV28 to TRBJ1-2; D is unclear. The CDR3 nucleotides read TGTGCCAGCAGTTTGTCCCCTGGGAGCCATGGCTACACCTTC. It codes for CASSLSPGSHGYTF.